The present entry profiles one TCR beta chain with its context. The data stem from a study of tumor-infiltrating lymphocytes in localized non-small cell lung cancer. Trimming shortened V by 1 base and J by 2 bases, and 15 bases separated the two germline ends. The CDR3 spans 18 residues. Germline-derived CDR1 and CDR2 are SGHDN and FVKESK. Profiled with immunoSEQ multiplex PCR; TCRdb holds only in-frame clones, not every one. The data contain roughly 16,000 clones, around 80% of them singletons. This receptor was taken from a human donor with non-small cell lung cancer. The chain is built from TRBV14 and TRBJ2-6; D might be TRBD1 or TRBD2, each matching 6 bases. Source material: lung tumor tissue. The CDR3 region has the DNA TGTGCCAGCAGCCAAGCCTGGGGGCGGGAAACTGGGGCCAACGTCCTGACTTTC. It is translated as CASSQAWGRETGANVLTF.